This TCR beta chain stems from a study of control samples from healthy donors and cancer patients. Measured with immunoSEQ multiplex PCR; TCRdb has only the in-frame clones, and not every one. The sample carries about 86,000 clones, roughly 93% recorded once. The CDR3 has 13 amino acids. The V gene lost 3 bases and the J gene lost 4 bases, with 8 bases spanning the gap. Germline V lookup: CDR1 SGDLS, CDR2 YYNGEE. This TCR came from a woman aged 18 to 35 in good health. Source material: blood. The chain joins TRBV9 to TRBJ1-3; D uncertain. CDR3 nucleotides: TGTGCCAGCAGCGATGGATCCGGAAACACCATATATTTT. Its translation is CASSDGSGNTIYF.